The 25 T cell receptor beta chains below come from one sample, sequenced in a study of beta chain features in type 1 diabetes. The study reverse transcribed the entire isolated RNA, so it sequenced expressed TCRB transcripts. Clones were sequenced by immunoSEQ multiplex PCR, and TCRdb holds only the in-frame ones, with some missing. The sample consists of 150,000 to 190,000 clones, less than 9.5% of them appearing once. The sample taken for sequencing was central memory CD4+ T cells from blood. The receptors were gathered from a man aged 18 to 29 in good health.

This clone was counted a few times. Other DNA sequences of this sample code for an identical CDR3. The chain joins TRBV29-1 to TRBJ1-2; 7 nucleotides align to TRBD1. V lost 6 bases to trimming and J lost 4 bases; unmatched junction nucleotides: 5. The CDR3 totals 12 residues. Germline V gives CDR1 SQVTM, CDR2 ANQGSEA. CDR3: CSVETGTYGYTF. The CDR3 DNA follows: TGCAGCGTCGAGACAGGGACCTATGGCTACACCTTC. The full variable domain, completed using reference TRBV29-1 and TRBJ1-2, is SAVISQKPSRDICQRGTSLTIQCQVDSQVTMMFWYRQQPGQSLTLIATANQGSEATYESGFVIDKFPISRPNLTFSTLTVSNMSPEDSSIYLCSVETGTYGYTFGSGTRLTVV.

V and J are TRBV18 and TRBJ1-2; 9 bases fit TRBD1. Germline V CDR1 and CDR2: KGHSH, LQKENI. V gave up 3 bases and J gave up 6 bases; unmatched junction bases: 5. The CDR3 totals 14 residues. The chain's CDR3 is CASSPGQGRNGYTF. CDR3 coding DNA: TGTGCCAGCTCACCTGGACAGGGGAGGAATGGCTACACCTTC.

This clone was recorded a few times. This chain connects TRBV4-3 to TRBJ2-7; TRBD1 aligns across 8 bases. V was clipped by 1 base and J by 2 bases; unmatched bases: 7. This CDR3 comprises 16 residues. CDR1 and CDR2 (germline): LGHNA, YSLEER. CDR3 nucleotide sequence: TGCGCCAGCAGCCAAGCCCCCGCAGGGGGCCCCTACGAGCAGTACTTC. Protein product: CASSQAPAGGPYEQYF.

The sample holds a few counts of this clone. V is TRBV5-5 and J is TRBJ2-2; tentative D call: TRBD1 (5 bases). The germline gives CDR1 SGHKS, CDR2 YYEKEE (reference sequence). V lost 2 bases, J lost 6 bases, and 8 bases lay in between. CDR3 length: 13 residues. The CDR3, as DNA: TGTGCCAGCAGCTTCAGGGTACCCGGGGAGCTGTTTTTT. This translates into CASSFRVPGELFF.

This sequence joins TRBV15 and TRBJ1-5; D is perhaps TRBD1 (5 bases). Trimming cost V 1 base and J 2 bases, with 9 bases left between them. The CDR3 is made up of 15 amino acids. Germline CDR1 LNHNV, CDR2 YYDKDF (reference sequence). The CDR3 DNA is TGTGCCACCAGCAGAGCAGGGCCGGGCAATCAGCCCCAGCATTTT. It specifies CATSRAGPGNQPQHF.

This clone appeared a few times. This chain joins TRBV6-1 and TRBJ1-5; D is perhaps TRBD1 (6 bases). The V gene lost 2 bases and the J gene lost 0 bases, with 14 bases spanning the gap. This CDR3 is built from 17 residues. Germline CDR1 and CDR2: MNHNS and SASEGT. CDR3 DNA: TGTGCCAGCAGTGAATTCGGAGCAGGGGATAGCAATCAGCCCCAGCATTTT. Its translation is CASSEFGAGDSNQPQHF.

The chain couples TRBV30 to TRBJ2-5, with 7 bases that match TRBD2. V shed 0 bases, J shed 1 base, and the junction held 8 bases outside the gene matches. Germline loops: CDR1 GTSNPN, CDR2 SVGIG (reference sequence). This CDR3 is built from 16 residues. CDR3 amino acids: CAWSVSGGGSQETQYF. CDR3 DNA: TGTGCCTGGAGTGTATCGGGCGGGGGTAGCCAAGAGACCCAGTACTTC.

The V call is TRBV28, the J call TRBJ1-2; 8 bases are a match to TRBD1. Germline assignment: CDR1 MDHEN and CDR2 SYDVKM. The CDR3 contains 12 residues. The V segment lost 10 bases and the J segment 3 bases; nucleotides outside the gene matches: 4. This CDR3 reads CATAQGDYGYTF. The DNA for the CDR3 is TGTGCCACCGCACAGGGGGACTATGGCTACACCTTC.

This chain joins TRBV7-9 and TRBJ2-3; 7 nucleotides align to TRBD2. Germline V gene lookup returns CDR1 SEHNR and CDR2 FQNEAQ (reference sequence). CDR3 length: 16 amino acids. V lost 3 bases to trimming and J lost 2 bases; unmatched junction nucleotides: 8. The CDR3 nucleotides read TGTGCCAGCAGCTTTGGACTGGCGGGGGTCACAGATACGCAGTATTTT. It specifies CASSFGLAGVTDTQYF.

This clone occurred a few times. The V and J genes are TRBV18 and TRBJ1-2; a weak D match, TRBD1 (6 bases). Per germline, CDR1 KGHSH and CDR2 LQKENI. The length of the CDR3 is 15 residues. With 3 bases removed from V and 5 bases from J, the gap between germline ends came to 16 bases. CDR3 sequence (DNA): TGTGCCAGCTCACCCGGTCCGACAGGCGTTTATGGCTACACCTTC. Its protein product is CASSPGPTGVYGYTF.

This clone has only a few counts. The chain carries TRBV5-1 and TRBJ2-5; a possible D gene is TRBD2 (6 bases). This CDR3 spans 15 amino acids. Germline loops: CDR1 SGHRS, CDR2 YFSETQ. V was trimmed by 4 bases and J by 7 bases, leaving 20 bases between them. The CDR3 sequence: CASSERTGRDRTQYF. As DNA, the CDR3 is TGCGCCAGCAGCGAAAGAACCGGGAGAGACAGGACCCAGTACTTC.

This clone was counted between two and nine times. The DNA for the CDR3 is TGTGCCAGCAGTTCCCCGACTATAATCGGGGATACGCAGTATTTT. Translated: CASSSPTIIGDTQYF. The chain links TRBV28 to TRBJ2-3; weak D call: TRBD2 (5 bases). The V end was cut by 4 bases, the J end by 6 bases, with 17 bases between. This CDR3 is built from 15 residues. Germline assignment: CDR1 MDHEN and CDR2 SYDVKM.

Here the CDR3 DNA reads TGCGCCAGCAGCCAAGAGTCGGGAGATTGGACCGGGGAGCTGTTTTTT. As protein: CASSQESGDWTGELFF. The chain recombines TRBV4-1 with TRBJ2-2, with D possibly TRBD2 on 6 matching bases. Germline loops: CDR1 MGHRA, CDR2 YSYEKL. This CDR3 comprises 16 residues. V was cut by 0 bases and J by 5 bases, with 13 bases left in between.

This clone was detected only a few times. The genes are TRBV25-1 and TRBJ2-1; 14 bases line up with TRBD2. V lost 5 bases, J lost 2 bases, and 8 bases stayed unmatched. CDR3 length: 18 residues. Germline CDR1 reads MGHDK; CDR2 reads SYGVNS. CDR3 sequence reads: CASSSRLAGGVAYNEQFF. As DNA, the CDR3 is TGTGCCAGCAGTAGCAGACTAGCGGGAGGGGTGGCCTACAATGAGCAGTTCTTC.

This clone showed up just a few times. The rearrangement links TRBV4-3 to TRBJ2-7; D unclear. CDR1 is LGHNA, CDR2 YSLEER, per germline. The ends were cut back, 0 bases at V and 6 bases at J, with 12 bases in the middle. The CDR3 length is 14 residues. The CDR3 sequence: CASSQDVRALEQYF. CDR3 bases: TGCGCCAGCAGCCAAGACGTGAGAGCTCTCGAGCAGTACTTC.

The gene calls are TRBV7-3 and TRBJ2-7; D may be TRBD1 (6 bases). V was cut by 2 bases and J by 4 bases, with 12 bases left in between. This CDR3 contains 14 residues. CDR1 and CDR2 from the germline V gene are SGHTA and FQGTGA. In nucleotides, the CDR3 is TGTGCCAGCAGCTTAGTTGGCAGGGGTTACGAGCAGTACTTC. It translates to CASSLVGRGYEQYF.

This chain joins TRBV18 and TRBJ1-5; D is undetermined. Trimming removed 2 bases from V and 0 bases from J, with 11 bases in between. The CDR3 is 16 amino acids. Germline V CDR1 and CDR2: KGHSH, LQKENI. The CDR3 DNA sequence: TGTGCCAGCTCACCAGGGCCGGATCATAGCAATCAGCCCCAGCATTTT. As protein: CASSPGPDHSNQPQHF.

In its sample, this clone was seen a few times. The gene calls are TRBV4-3 and TRBJ2-3; 7 positions agree with TRBD2. There are 15 residues in the CDR3. V lost 3 bases to trimming and J lost 4 bases; unmatched junction nucleotides: 7. Germline V lookup: CDR1 LGHNA, CDR2 YSLEER. CDR3 amino acids: CASSQGGSRSDTQYF. The CDR3 DNA follows: TGCGCCAGCAGCCAGGGCGGGAGTAGGTCAGATACGCAGTATTTT.

This clone has only a few counts. The chain has TRBV4-3 and TRBJ1-1; 7 nucleotides match TRBD1. V was pared by 1 base and J by 2 bases, with 4 bases of the junction left unmatched. Germline-derived CDR1 and CDR2 are LGHNA and YSLEER. The CDR3 is 15 amino acids. The CDR3 protein is CASSQGGTANTEAFF. The DNA of the CDR3 is TGCGCCAGCAGCCAAGGGGGGACAGCCAACACTGAAGCTTTCTTT.

This clone was seen a few times. This chain uses TRBV5-1 with TRBJ1-1, with TRBD1 matching 8 bases. The CDR3 runs to 14 residues. The germline V gene encodes CDR1 SGHRS and CDR2 YFSETQ. V dropped 3 bases and J dropped 5; count of bases not matched to a gene: 6. Here the CDR3 DNA reads TGCGCCAGCAGCTGGGGACAGGAGGGGACTGAAGCTTTCTTT. Its translation is CASSWGQEGTEAFF.

A few counts support this clone. The chain links TRBV7-2 to TRBJ1-1; perhaps TRBD1 as D (6 bases). Trimming stripped 1 base from V and 7 bases from J, with 16 bases between. The length of the CDR3 is 15 residues. CDR1 is SGHTA and CDR2 is FQGNSA in the germline V gene. The CDR3 loop is CASSLGPGQNHEAFF. The CDR3 DNA sequence: TGTGCCAGCAGCTTAGGGCCGGGACAAAATCATGAAGCTTTCTTT.

The table lists this clone with a few counts. V is TRBV7-6 and J is TRBJ2-5; no clear D. The ends were cut back, 7 bases at V and 4 bases at J, with 19 bases in the middle. CDR1 and CDR2 (germline): SGHVS, FNYEAQ. The CDR3 is 15 residues long. CDR3 sequence (DNA): TGTGCCAGCACCCCTGGTCAAAAAACGGGAGAGACCCAGTACTTC. It codes for CASTPGQKTGETQYF.

In its sample, this clone was seen many times. The chain uses TRBV10-3 and TRBJ2-7, with 7 nucleotides matching TRBD1. CDR3 length: 15 residues. V lost 5 bases, J lost 5 bases, and 12 bases stayed unmatched. CDR1 is ENHRY and CDR2 is SYGVKD in the germline V gene. CDR3 protein: CAISPRGQPLDEQYF. The CDR3 coding sequence is TGTGCCATCAGTCCTCGGGGACAGCCCCTAGACGAGCAGTACTTC.

This clone was observed a handful of times. The chain carries TRBV28 and TRBJ1-5; 9 bases are shared with TRBD1. The CDR3 runs to 15 residues. The ends lost 5 bases at V and 7 bases at J; junction bases unmatched: 9. Germline loops: CDR1 MDHEN, CDR2 SYDVKM. The CDR3 spells CASSPTGGIGQPQHF. The CDR3, as DNA: TGTGCCAGCAGTCCGACAGGGGGAATCGGACAGCCCCAGCATTTT.

This clone came up a few times. The chain joins TRBV7-2 to TRBJ1-2; no firm D call. Trimming took off 1 base at V and 0 bases at J, with 9 bases between the two ends. Germline V lookup: CDR1 SGHTA, CDR2 FQGNSA. This CDR3 region has 15 residues. Here the CDR3 reads CASSLGGRTNYGYTF. CDR3 DNA sequence: TGTGCCAGCAGCTTAGGAGGGAGAACTAACTATGGCTACACCTTC.